The 15 T cell receptor beta chains below all came from one sample that was sequenced in a study of T cells in Graves' hyperthyroidism and ophthalmopathy. TCR beta CDR3 region amplification was performed from RNA transcripts. In the first-round RT-PCR of the TCR CDR3, the HTBI primer set was used. TCRdb used MiXCR to reprocess the multiplex PCR reads, holding one entry per CDR3 protein. The sample has about 350,000 distinct CDR3 sequences, approximately 15% seen once. Sequencing input: blood. These receptor sequences come from a woman in her 30s with Graves' hyperthyroidism.

This clonotype has ten or more counts. The genes are TRBV20-1 and TRBJ2-2, with TRBD2 as a possible D gene (6 bases). Germline CDR1 is DFQATT and CDR2 is SNEGSKA (reference sequence). The CDR3 has 13 amino acids. This CDR3 reads CRAGDTGEGELFF. The CDR3, as DNA: TGCAGGGCCGGTGACACGGGGGAGGGGGAGCTGTTTTTT.

This clonotype was detected ten times or more. This chain links TRBV11-2 with TRBJ2-5; D possibly corresponds to TRBD2 (5 bases). The CDR3 is 14 amino acids. Germline V gives CDR1 SGHAT, CDR2 FQNNGV. Trimming stripped 1 base from V and 7 bases from J, with 13 bases between. The CDR3 is CASSLGLAIGTQYF. CDR3 in DNA: TGTGCCAGCAGCTTAGGCCTAGCCATTGGGACCCAGTACTTC.

The genes are TRBV11-2 and TRBJ2-1; D possibly corresponds to TRBD2 (6 bases). Looked up from germline, CDR1 is SGHAT and CDR2 is FQNNGV. CDR3 length: 14 residues. The V gene lost 2 bases and the J gene lost 9 bases, with 14 bases spanning the gap. The CDR3, as DNA: TGTGCCAGCAGCTTAACTTGGACCGGGGGTGAGCAGTTCTTC. It is translated as CASSLTWTGGEQFF.

This clonotype has only a few counts. This chain uses TRBV14 with TRBJ1-2; no clear D. V lost 0 bases to trimming and J lost 2 bases, with 10 bases between them. Germline lookup yields CDR1 SGHDN and CDR2 FVKESK. There are 15 residues in the CDR3. In DNA form, the CDR3 reads TGTGCCAGCAGCCAAGAAATAGTGAGAAACTATGGCTACACCTTC. It specifies CASSQEIVRNYGYTF.

In its sample, this clonotype was seen many times. The chain has TRBV28 and TRBJ2-4; D may be TRBD1 (6 bases). The CDR3 is 13 amino acids. Trimming removed 3 bases at V and 9 bases at J, with 12 bases between. Per the germline V gene, CDR1 is MDHEN and CDR2 is SYDVKM. This CDR3 reads CASSFQGFVIQYF. As DNA, the CDR3 is TGTGCCAGCAGTTTCCAGGGGTTCGTCATTCAGTACTTC. The full variable domain, rest sourced from reference TRBV28 and TRBJ2-4, is DVKVTQSSRYLVKRTGEKVFLECVQDMDHENMFWYRQDPGLGLRLIYFSYDVKMKEKGDIPEGYSVSREKKERFSLILESASTNQTSMYLCASSFQGFVIQYFGAGTRLSVL.

This clonotype was counted many times. The V gene is TRBV14, the J gene TRBJ1-1; D gene uncertain. Germline assignment: CDR1 SGHDN and CDR2 FVKESK. Trimming cost V 6 bases and J 1 base, with 12 bases left between them. CDR3 length: 14 amino acids. This CDR3 reads CASRATEPNTEAFF. The CDR3 nucleotides read TGTGCCAGCAGAGCCACAGAACCGAACACTGAAGCTTTCTTT.

Many counts were recorded for this clonotype. V usage is TRBV2 and J usage is TRBJ1-1, with 7 bases that match TRBD1. V lost 4 bases and J lost 4; bases outside the gene matches: 6. The CDR3 length is 14 residues. Germline V lookup: CDR1 SNHLY, CDR2 FYNNEI. The CDR3 nucleotides read TGTGCCAGCAGTGCAGGAGCAGGGGGCACTGAAGCTTTCTTT. It specifies CASSAGAGGTEAFF.

This clonotype has ten or more counts. The V and J genes are TRBV27 and TRBJ2-3, with 7 positions matching TRBD2. Germline lookup yields CDR1 MNHEY and CDR2 SMNVEV (reference sequence). V shed 3 bases and J 2 bases; nucleotides not matched to a gene: 5. The CDR3 is made up of 15 amino acids. The CDR3: CASSLGGSATDTQYF. The CDR3 nucleotides read TGTGCCAGCAGTTTGGGGGGGTCCGCCACAGATACGCAGTATTTT.

This chain joins TRBV12-3 or TRBV12-4 and TRBJ2-1; D is perhaps TRBD1 (6 bases). V shed 5 bases and J shed 15 bases, with 20 bases lying between them. The CDR3 runs 13 residues. The DNA for the CDR3 is TGTGCCAGCAGTACCTACAGGGCTCAAACACCGTTCTTC. The encoded protein is CASSTYRAQTPFF.

In its sample, this clonotype was seen a few times. V is TRBV7-8 and J is TRBJ1-5; possibly TRBD1 for D (6 bases). The germline gives CDR1 SGHVS, CDR2 FQNEAQ. The ends were cut back, 4 bases at V and 7 bases at J, with 14 bases in the middle. The CDR3 loop spans 14 amino acids. The CDR3, as DNA: TGTGCCAGCAGCTCAGGGAGCGGGGGCCAGCCCCAGCATTTT. It is translated as CASSSGSGGQPQHF. Full variable domain (rest looked up from reference TRBV7-8 and TRBJ1-5): GAGVSQSPRYKVAKRGQDVALRCDPISGHVSLFWYQQALGQGPEFLTYFQNEAQLDKSGLPSDRFFAERPEGSVSTLKIQRTQQEDSAVYLCASSSGSGGQPQHFGDGTRLSIL.

This clonotype has a count of ten or more. This chain joins TRBV28 and TRBJ1-6; 7 bases fit TRBD1. Germline values: CDR1 MDHEN, CDR2 SYDVKM. The junction had 6 bases not matched to a gene; V was cut back by 2 bases and J by 14 bases. The CDR3 has 13 amino acids. CDR3 region: CASSLTGAQSLHF. In DNA, the CDR3 is TGTGCCAGCAGTTTAACAGGGGCGCAATCCCTCCACTTT.

The chain is built from TRBV20-1 and TRBJ1-6; TRBD1 is a possible D gene (6 bases). Trimming took off 6 bases at V and 6 bases at J, with 9 bases between the two ends. The CDR3 is 12 amino acids. Germline V gene lookup returns CDR1 DFQATT and CDR2 SNEGSKA (reference sequence). The CDR3 here is CSAPDSNSPLHF. The CDR3 nucleotides read TGCAGTGCGCCGGACAGTAATTCACCCCTCCACTTT.

This chain uses TRBV20-1 with TRBJ2-7; no definite D call. The CDR3 totals 12 residues. V shed 3 bases and J shed 4 bases, with 10 bases lying between them. Germline values: CDR1 DFQATT, CDR2 SNEGSKA (reference sequence). The CDR3 spells CSASGERYEQYF. The DNA of the CDR3 is TGCAGTGCTAGCGGAGAACGGTACGAGCAGTACTTC.

CDR3: CSVMGKTGRSYEQYF. The CDR3 bases are TGCAGTGTTATGGGAAAGACAGGGAGATCCTACGAGCAGTACTTC. V and J are TRBV20-1 and TRBJ2-7; 7 nucleotides match TRBD1. J was trimmed by 1 base and V by 7 bases; bases with no gene match: 13. The CDR3 runs to 15 residues. Germline V lookup: CDR1 DFQATT, CDR2 SNEGSKA (reference sequence).

This clonotype showed up many times. The gene calls are TRBV2 and TRBJ2-3, with 8 bases lining up with TRBD2. The CDR3 totals 13 residues. V was clipped by 8 bases and J by 6 bases; unmatched bases: 7. Germline V gene sequence: CDR1 SNHLY, CDR2 FYNNEI. The DNA for the CDR3 is TGTGCCAGCCTGAGCGGGAGCCGCGATACGCAGTATTTT. Its protein product is CASLSGSRDTQYF.